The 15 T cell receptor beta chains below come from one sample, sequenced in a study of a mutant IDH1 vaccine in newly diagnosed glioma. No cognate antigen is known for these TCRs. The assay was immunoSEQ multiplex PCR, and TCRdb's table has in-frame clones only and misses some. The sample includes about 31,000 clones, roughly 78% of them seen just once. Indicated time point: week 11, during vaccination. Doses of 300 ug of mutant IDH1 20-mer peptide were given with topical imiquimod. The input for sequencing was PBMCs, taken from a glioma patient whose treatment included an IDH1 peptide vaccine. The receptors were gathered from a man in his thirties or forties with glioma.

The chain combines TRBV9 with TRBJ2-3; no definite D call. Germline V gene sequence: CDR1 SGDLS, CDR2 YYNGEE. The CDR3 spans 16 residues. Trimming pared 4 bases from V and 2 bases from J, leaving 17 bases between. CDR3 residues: CASSLGTNLYTDTQYF. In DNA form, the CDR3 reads TGTGCCAGCAGCTTGGGAACAAACTTATACACAGATACGCAGTATTTT.

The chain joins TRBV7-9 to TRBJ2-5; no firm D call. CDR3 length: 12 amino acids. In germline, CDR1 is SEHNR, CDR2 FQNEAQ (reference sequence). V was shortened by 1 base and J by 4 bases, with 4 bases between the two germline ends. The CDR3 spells CASSLDRETQYF. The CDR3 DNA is TGTGCCAGCAGCTTAGACCGAGAGACCCAGTACTTC.

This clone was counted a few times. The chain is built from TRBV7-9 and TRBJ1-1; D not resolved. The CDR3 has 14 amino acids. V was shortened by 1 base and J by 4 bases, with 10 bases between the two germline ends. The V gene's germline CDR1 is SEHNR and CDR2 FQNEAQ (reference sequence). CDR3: CASSLGEGVTEAFF. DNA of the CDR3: TGTGCCAGCAGCTTAGGGGAGGGAGTCACTGAAGCTTTCTTT.

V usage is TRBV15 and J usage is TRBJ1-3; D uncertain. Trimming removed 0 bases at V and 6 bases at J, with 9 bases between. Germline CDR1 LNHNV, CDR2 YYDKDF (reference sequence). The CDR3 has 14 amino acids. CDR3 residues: CATSRDRLPNTIYF. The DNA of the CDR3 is TGTGCCACCAGCAGAGATCGCCTGCCAAACACCATATATTTT.

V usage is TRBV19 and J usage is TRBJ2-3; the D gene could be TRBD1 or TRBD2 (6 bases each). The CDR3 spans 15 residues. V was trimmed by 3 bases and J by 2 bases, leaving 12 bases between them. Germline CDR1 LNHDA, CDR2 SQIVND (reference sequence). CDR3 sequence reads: CASSIRGRNTDTQYF. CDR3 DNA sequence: TGTGCCAGTAGTATTAGGGGGAGGAACACAGATACGCAGTATTTT.

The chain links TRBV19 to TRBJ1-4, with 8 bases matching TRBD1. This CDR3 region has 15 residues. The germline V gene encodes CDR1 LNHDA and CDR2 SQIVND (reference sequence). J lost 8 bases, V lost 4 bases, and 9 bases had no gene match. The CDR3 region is CASSRDNRGDEKLFF. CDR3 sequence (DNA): TGTGCCAGTAGTAGAGACAACAGGGGGGACGAAAAACTGTTTTTT. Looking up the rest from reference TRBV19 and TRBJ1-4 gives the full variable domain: DGGITQSPKYLFRKEGQNVTLSCEQNLNHDAMYWYRQDPGQGLRLIYYSQIVNDFQKGDIAEGYSVSREKKESFPLTVTSAQKNPTAFYLCASSRDNRGDEKLFFGSGTQLSVL.

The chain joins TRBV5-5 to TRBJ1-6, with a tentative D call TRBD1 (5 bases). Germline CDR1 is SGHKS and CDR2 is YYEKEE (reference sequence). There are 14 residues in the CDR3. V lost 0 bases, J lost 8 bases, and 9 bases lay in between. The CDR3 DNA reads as TGTGCCAGCAGCTTGGGGGGAGGGGATTCACCCCTCCACTTT. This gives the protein CASSLGGGDSPLHF.

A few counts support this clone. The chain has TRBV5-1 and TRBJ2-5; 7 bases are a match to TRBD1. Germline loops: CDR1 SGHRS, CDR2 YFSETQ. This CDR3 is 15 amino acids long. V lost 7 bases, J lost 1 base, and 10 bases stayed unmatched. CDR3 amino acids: CASERSPGGQETQYF. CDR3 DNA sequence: TGCGCCAGCGAAAGATCACCAGGGGGCCAAGAGACCCAGTACTTC.

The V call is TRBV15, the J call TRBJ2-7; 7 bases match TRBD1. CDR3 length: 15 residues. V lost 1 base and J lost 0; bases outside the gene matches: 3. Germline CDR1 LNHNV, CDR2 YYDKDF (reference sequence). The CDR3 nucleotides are TGTGCCACCAGCAGAGGGACAGGCGACTCCTACGAGCAGTACTTC. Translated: CATSRGTGDSYEQYF.

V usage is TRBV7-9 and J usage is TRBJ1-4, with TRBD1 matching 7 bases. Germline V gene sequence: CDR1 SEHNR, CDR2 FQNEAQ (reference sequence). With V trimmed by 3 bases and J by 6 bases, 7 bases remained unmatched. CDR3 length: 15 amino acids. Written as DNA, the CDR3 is TGTGCCAGCAGCTTCCGGGGGGACAGAGATGAAAAACTGTTTTTT. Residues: CASSFRGDRDEKLFF.

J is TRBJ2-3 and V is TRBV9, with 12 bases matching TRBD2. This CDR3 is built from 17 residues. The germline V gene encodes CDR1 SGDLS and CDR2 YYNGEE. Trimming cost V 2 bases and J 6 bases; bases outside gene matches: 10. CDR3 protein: CASSVAASGGAQDTQYF. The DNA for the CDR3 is TGTGCCAGCAGCGTCGCGGCTAGCGGGGGGGCCCAGGATACGCAGTATTTT.

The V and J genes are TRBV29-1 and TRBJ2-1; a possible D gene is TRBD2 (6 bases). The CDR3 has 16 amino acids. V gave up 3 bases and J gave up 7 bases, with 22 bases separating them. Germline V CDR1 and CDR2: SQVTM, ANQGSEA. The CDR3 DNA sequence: TGCAGCGTTGATGGGCTCGGGAGCCCCTCGGGGAATGAGCAGTTCTTC. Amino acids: CSVDGLGSPSGNEQFF.

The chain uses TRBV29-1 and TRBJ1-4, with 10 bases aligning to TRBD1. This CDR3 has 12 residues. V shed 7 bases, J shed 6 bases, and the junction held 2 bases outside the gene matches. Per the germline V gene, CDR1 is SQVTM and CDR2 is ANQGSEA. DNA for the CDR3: TGCAGCGCGGACAGGGGGGATGAAAAACTGTTTTTT. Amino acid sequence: CSADRGDEKLFF. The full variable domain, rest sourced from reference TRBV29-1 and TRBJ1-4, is SAVISQKPSRDICQRGTSLTIQCQVDSQVTMMFWYRQQPGQSLTLIATANQGSEATYESGFVIDKFPISRPNLTFSTLTVSNMSPEDSSIYLCSADRGDEKLFFGSGTQLSVL.

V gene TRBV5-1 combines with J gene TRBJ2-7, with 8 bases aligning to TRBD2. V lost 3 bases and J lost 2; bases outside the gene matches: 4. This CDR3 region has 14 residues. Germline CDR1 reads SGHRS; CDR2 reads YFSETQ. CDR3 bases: TGCGCCAGCAGCTATAGCGGGAACCCCTACGAGCAGTACTTC. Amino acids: CASSYSGNPYEQYF.

The CDR3 DNA sequence: TGTGCCAGCAGGACGAGGGCGGTGAACACCGGGGAGCTGTTTTTT. Protein sequence: CASRTRAVNTGELFF. V usage is TRBV2 and J usage is TRBJ2-2; D possibly corresponds to TRBD2 (5 bases). The CDR3 is 15 residues long. Per germline, CDR1 SNHLY and CDR2 FYNNEI. Deletions cut 6 bases from V and 1 base from J, with 12 bases between.